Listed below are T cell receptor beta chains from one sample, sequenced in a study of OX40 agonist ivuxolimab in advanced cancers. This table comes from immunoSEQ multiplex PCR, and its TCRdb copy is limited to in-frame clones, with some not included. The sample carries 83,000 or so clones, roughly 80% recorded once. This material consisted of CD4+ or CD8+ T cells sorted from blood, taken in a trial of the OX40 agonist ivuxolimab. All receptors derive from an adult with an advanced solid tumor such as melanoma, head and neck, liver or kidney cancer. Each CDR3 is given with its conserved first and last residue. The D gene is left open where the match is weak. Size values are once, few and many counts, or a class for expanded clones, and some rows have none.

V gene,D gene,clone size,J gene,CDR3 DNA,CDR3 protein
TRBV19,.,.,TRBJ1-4,TGTGCCAGTAGTAACAGGGAAGGCGGTGAAAAACTGTTTTTT,CASSNREGGEKLFF
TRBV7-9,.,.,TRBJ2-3,TGTGCCAGCAGCTTAGTAGTGAGCGACACAGATACGCAGTATTTT,CASSLVVSDTDTQYF
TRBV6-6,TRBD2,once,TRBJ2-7,TGTGCCAGCAGTTGGGCGGGAGGGTACGAGCAGTACTTC,CASSWAGGYEQYF
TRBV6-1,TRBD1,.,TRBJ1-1,TGTGCCAGCAGCGGACAGGGCATTGGCACTGAAGCTTTCTTT,CASSGQGIGTEAFF
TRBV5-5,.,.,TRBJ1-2,TGTGCCAGCAGCTTGGTAGACAGGACTTACTTGGGCTACACCTTC,CASSLVDRTYLGYTF
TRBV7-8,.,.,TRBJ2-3,TGTGCCAACACCCCTTTCCGGGTCCCTCGCGATACGCAGTATTTT,CANTPFRVPRDTQYF
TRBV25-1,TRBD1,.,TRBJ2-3,TGTGCCAGCAGCAAGGGACAGGGGCGCACAGATACGCAGTATTTT,CASSKGQGRTDTQYF
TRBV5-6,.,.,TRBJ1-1,TGTGCCAGCAGCTTGGTATGGGCAGCGAACACTGAAGCTTTCTTT,CASSLVWAANTEAFF
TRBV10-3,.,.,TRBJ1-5,TGTGCCATCAGCCCAGAAGGCAATCAGCCCCAGCATTTT,CAISPEGNQPQHF
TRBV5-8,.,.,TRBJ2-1,TGTGCCAGCAGCTTGTTCGGGACACCTTACAATGAGCAGTTCTTC,CASSLFGTPYNEQFF
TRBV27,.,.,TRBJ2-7,TGTGCCAGCAGACCGGGATCTGGGTACGAGCAGTACTTC,CASRPGSGYEQYF
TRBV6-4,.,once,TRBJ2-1,TGTGCCAGCAGCGACAGGGGCGGGGGCTCCTACAATGAGCAGTTCTTC,CASSDRGGGSYNEQFF
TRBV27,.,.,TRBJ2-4,TGTGCCAGCAGTTTATCGGGACCGAGGGACATTCAGTACTTC,CASSLSGPRDIQYF
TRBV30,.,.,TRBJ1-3,TGTGCCTGGAGTGGTATGGGGACGTCTGGAAACACCATATATTTT,CAWSGMGTSGNTIYF
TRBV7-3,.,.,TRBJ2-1,TGTGCCAGCAGCCAAACCGGGGGTCGCCGCGGTGAGCAGTTCTTC,CASSQTGGRRGEQFF
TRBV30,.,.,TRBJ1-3,TGTGCCTGGAGTGGAAGTGGAAACACCATATATTTT,CAWSGSGNTIYF
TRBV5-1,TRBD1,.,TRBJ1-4,TGCGCCAGCAGCCTTAACAGGGGCTCAAGGAACCCTTTTTTT,CASSLNRGSRNPFF
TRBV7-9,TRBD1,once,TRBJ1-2,TGTGCCAGCAGCTTTACCGGGACAGGGGTAGGCTACACCTTC,CASSFTGTGVGYTF
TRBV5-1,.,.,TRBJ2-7,TGCGCCAGCAGCTTGGGCCCTACTAGTCACGAGCAGTACTTC,CASSLGPTSHEQYF
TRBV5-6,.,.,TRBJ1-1,TGTGCCAGCAGCTATATGGTTGGGGTGGGGAACACTGAAGCTTTCTTT,CASSYMVGVGNTEAFF
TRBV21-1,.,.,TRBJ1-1,TGTGCCAGCAGCAAAGATGGGAGGGTAGAGCGGAACACTGAAGCTTTCTTT,CASSKDGRVERNTEAFF
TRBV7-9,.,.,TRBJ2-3,TGTGCCAGCAGATCGGCGGGGAACACAGATACGCAGTATTTT,CASRSAGNTDTQYF
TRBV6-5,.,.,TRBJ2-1,TGTGCCAGCAAGACGGGGAACAATGAGCAGTTCTTC,CASKTGNNEQFF
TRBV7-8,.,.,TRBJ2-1,TGTGCCAGCAACGAAAACAATGAGCAGTTCTTC,CASNENNEQFF
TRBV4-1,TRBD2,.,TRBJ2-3,TGCGCCAGCAGCCTCACCGGCCTAGCGGGAGGCACAGATACGCAGTATTTT,CASSLTGLAGGTDTQYF
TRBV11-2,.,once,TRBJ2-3,TGTGCCAGCAGCTTATTCCGGGGGGCCTCAGATACGCAGTATTTT,CASSLFRGASDTQYF
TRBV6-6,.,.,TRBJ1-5,TGTGCCAGCACTGCAGTCAGTGGTCGGCCCCAGCATTTT,CASTAVSGRPQHF
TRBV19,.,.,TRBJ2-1,TGTGCCAGTAGTATGACAGTCAGCTCCTACAATGAGCAGTTCTTC,CASSMTVSSYNEQFF
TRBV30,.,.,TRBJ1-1,TGTGCCTGGAGTGTAAGGAGAGATGAAGCTTTCTTT,CAWSVRRDEAFF
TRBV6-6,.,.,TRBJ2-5,TGTGCCAGCAGTTACCCCGGGGCCTTCCAAGAGACCCAGTACTTC,CASSYPGAFQETQYF
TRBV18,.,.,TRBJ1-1,TGTGCCAGCTCACCTCCTCACATCCAGGGGAGGCTAGCTTTCTTT,CASSPPHIQGRLAFF
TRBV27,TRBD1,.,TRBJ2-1,TGTGCCAGCATAAAACAGGGGGCTCTTGGTGAGCAGTTCTTC,CASIKQGALGEQFF
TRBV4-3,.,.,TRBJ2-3,TGCGCCAGCAGCCAGAATCTAGCGCTCACAGATACGCAGTATTTT,CASSQNLALTDTQYF
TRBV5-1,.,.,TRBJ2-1,TGCGCCAGCAGCTTGCCCCTAGCAGACTACAATGAGCAGTTCTTC,CASSLPLADYNEQFF
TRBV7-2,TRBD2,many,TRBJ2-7,TGTGCCAGCAGCCCGGGAGGCTACGAGCAGTACTTC,CASSPGGYEQYF
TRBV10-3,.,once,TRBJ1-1,TGTGCCATCAGTGAACGGCAGGGGAACACTGAAGCTTTCTTT,CAISERQGNTEAFF
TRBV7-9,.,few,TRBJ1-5,TGTGCCAGCAGCTTGGTCGACGGGAGCAATCAGCCCCAGCATTTT,CASSLVDGSNQPQHF
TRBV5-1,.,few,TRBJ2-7,TGCGCCAGCAGCTTGGAGGAGGGACATTTCTACGAGCAGTACTTC,CASSLEEGHFYEQYF
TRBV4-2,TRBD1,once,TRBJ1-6,TGTGCCAGCAGCCGGTCAACCGGGACAGATAATTCACCCCTCCACTTT,CASSRSTGTDNSPLHF
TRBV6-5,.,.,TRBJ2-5,TGTGCCAGCAGTTACGGGCGTAGGCAAGAGACCCAGTACTTC,CASSYGRRQETQYF
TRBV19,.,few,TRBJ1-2,TGTGCCAGTAGCCACGTGGATAGAGCCGATTATGGCTACACCTTC,CASSHVDRADYGYTF
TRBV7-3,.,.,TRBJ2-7,TGTGCCAGCAGCTTAGGGGGACATTCTTTCTCCTACGAGCAGTACTTC,CASSLGGHSFSYEQYF
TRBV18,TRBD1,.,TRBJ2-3,TGTGCCAGCTCCCACCGCCGGACAGGGGACACAGATACGCAGTATTTT,CASSHRRTGDTDTQYF
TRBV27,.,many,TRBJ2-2,TGTGCCAGCAGTGCAGGAGTTAACACCGGGGAGCTGTTTTTT,CASSAGVNTGELFF
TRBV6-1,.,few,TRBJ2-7,TGTGCCAGCAGTGAGACAGACACCTACGAGCAGTACTTC,CASSETDTYEQYF
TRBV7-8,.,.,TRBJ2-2,TGTGCCAGCAGTCATAGCGCCGGGGACGGGGAGCTGTTTTTT,CASSHSAGDGELFF
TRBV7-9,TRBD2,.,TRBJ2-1,TGTGCCAGCAGCCCCTTGCGGGAGTGGAATGAGCAGTTCTTC,CASSPLREWNEQFF